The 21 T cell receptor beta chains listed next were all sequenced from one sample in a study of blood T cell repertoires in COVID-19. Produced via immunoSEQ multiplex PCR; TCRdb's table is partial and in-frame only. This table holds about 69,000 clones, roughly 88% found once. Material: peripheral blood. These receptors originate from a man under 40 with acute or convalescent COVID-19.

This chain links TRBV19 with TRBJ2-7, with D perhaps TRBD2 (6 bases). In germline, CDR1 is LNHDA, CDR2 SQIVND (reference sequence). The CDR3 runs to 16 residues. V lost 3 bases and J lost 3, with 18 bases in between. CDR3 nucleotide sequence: TGTGCCAGTAGTATCGGACGGGGCGGGACGGGCTACGAGCAGTACTTC. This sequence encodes CASSIGRGGTGYEQYF. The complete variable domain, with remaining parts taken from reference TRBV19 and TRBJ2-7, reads DGGITQSPKYLFRKEGQNVTLSCEQNLNHDAMYWYRQDPGQGLRLIYYSQIVNDFQKGDIAEGYSVSREKKESFPLTVTSAQKNPTAFYLCASSIGRGGTGYEQYFGPGTRLTVT.

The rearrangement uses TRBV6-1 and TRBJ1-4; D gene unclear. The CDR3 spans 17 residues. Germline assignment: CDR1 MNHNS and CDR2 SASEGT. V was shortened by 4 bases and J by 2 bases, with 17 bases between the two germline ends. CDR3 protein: CASSGRTVSGTNEKLFF. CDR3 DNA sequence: TGTGCCAGCAGTGGTCGGACGGTCAGCGGGACTAATGAAAAACTGTTTTTT.

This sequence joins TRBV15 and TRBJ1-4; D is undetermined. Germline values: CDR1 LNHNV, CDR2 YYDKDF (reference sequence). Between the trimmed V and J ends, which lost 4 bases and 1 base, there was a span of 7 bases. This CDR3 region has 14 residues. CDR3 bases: TGTGCCACCAGCAAAGGCGGAACTAATGAAAAACTGTTTTTT. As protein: CATSKGGTNEKLFF.

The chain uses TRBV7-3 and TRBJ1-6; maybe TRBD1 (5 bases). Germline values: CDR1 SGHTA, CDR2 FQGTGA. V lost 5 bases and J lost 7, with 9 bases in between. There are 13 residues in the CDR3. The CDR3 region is CASSRTTNSPLHF. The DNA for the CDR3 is TGTGCCAGCAGCAGGACAACAAATTCACCCCTCCACTTT.

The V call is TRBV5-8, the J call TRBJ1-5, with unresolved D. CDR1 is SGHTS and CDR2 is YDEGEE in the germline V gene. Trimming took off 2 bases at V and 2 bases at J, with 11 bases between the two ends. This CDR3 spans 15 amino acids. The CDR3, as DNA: TGTGCCAGCAGCTTCGGTTTTACTGGCAATCAGCCCCAGCATTTT. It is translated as CASSFGFTGNQPQHF.

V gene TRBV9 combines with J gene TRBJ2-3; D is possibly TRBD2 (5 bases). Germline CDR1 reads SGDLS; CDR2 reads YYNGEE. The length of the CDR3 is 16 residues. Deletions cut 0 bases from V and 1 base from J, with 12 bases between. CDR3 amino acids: CASSVGASPGTDTQYF. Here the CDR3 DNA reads TGTGCCAGCAGCGTAGGAGCTAGCCCTGGCACAGATACGCAGTATTTT.

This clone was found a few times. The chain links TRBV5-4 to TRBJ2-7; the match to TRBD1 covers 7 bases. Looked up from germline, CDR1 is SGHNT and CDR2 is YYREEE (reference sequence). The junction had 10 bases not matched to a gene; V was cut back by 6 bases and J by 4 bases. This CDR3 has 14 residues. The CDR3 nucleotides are TGTGCCAGCATGAACGACAGGGATGGGTACGAGCAGTACTTC. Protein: CASMNDRDGYEQYF.

This CDR3 is CASLDRGGSSPLHF. In DNA form, the CDR3 reads TGTGCCAGCTTAGACAGGGGAGGAAGCTCACCCCTCCACTTT. The chain carries TRBV27 and TRBJ1-6, with 8 bases aligning to TRBD1. Germline CDR1 MNHEY, CDR2 SMNVEV (reference sequence). Trimming cost V 8 bases and J 10 bases; bases outside gene matches: 10. The CDR3 length is 14 residues.

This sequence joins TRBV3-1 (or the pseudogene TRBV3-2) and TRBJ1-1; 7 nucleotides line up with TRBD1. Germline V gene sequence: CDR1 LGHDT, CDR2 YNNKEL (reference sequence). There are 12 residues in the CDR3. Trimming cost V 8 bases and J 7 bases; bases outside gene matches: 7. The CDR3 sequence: CASGTARFEAFF. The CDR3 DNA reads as TGTGCCAGCGGGACAGCGAGATTTGAAGCTTTCTTT.

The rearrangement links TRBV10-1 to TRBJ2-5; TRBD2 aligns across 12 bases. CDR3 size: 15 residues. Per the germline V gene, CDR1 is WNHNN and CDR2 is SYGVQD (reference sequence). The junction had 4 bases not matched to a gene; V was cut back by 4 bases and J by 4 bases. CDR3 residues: CASSVSSGGAETQYF. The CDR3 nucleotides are TGCGCCAGCAGTGTCTCTAGCGGGGGGGCAGAGACCCAGTACTTC.

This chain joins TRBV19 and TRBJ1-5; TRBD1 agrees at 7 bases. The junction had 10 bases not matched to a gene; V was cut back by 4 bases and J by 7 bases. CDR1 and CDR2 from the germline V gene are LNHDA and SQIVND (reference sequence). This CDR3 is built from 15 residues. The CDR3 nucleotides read TGTGCCAGTAGTAAAGGGGACAGTGGCGGGCAGCCCCAGCATTTT. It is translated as CASSKGDSGGQPQHF.

The CDR3 region has the DNA TGTGCAAGTCGCTTCAGCCGGACAAAGCCCATGAACACTGAAGCTTTCTTT. Its translation: CASRFSRTKPMNTEAFF. This rearrangement joins TRBV12-2 to TRBJ1-1; the DNA was not compared with TRBD1, the D call given in the table. TRBV12-2 is a documented pseudogene. The CDR3 sequence is 17 residues long.

The CDR3 DNA sequence: TGTGCCAGCAGGGGCCATACATCGGATGGCTACACCTTC. The encoded protein is CASRGHTSDGYTF. This chain connects TRBV27 to TRBJ1-2, with no clear D. This CDR3 has 13 amino acids. Germline CDR1 MNHEY, CDR2 SMNVEV (reference sequence). V lost 6 bases and J 6 bases, leaving 14 bases between the germline ends.

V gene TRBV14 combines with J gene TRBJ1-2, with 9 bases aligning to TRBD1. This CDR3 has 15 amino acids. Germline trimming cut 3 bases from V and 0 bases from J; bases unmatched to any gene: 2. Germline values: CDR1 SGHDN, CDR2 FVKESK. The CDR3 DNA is TGTGCCAGCAGCCAGACAGGGGGGCCTAACTATGGCTACACCTTC. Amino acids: CASSQTGGPNYGYTF.

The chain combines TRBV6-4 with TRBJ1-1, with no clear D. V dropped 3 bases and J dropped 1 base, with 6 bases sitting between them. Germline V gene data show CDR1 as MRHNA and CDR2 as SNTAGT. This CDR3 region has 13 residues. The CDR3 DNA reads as TGTGCCAGCAGTGAAGAGGGGAACACTGAAGCTTTCTTT. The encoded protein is CASSEEGNTEAFF.

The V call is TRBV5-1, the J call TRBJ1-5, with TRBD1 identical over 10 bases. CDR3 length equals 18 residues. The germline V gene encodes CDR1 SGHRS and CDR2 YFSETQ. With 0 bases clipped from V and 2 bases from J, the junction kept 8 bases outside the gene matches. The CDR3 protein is CASSLGVTGGRGNQPQHF. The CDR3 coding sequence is TGCGCCAGCAGCTTGGGGGTGACAGGGGGCAGAGGCAATCAGCCCCAGCATTTT.

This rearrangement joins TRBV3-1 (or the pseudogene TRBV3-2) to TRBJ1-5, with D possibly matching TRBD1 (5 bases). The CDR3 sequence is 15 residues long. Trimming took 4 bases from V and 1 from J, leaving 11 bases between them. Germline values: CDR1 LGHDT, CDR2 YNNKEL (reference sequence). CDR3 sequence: CASSPTRGSNQPQHF. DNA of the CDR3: TGTGCCAGCAGCCCGACCCGGGGGAGCAATCAGCCCCAGCATTTT.

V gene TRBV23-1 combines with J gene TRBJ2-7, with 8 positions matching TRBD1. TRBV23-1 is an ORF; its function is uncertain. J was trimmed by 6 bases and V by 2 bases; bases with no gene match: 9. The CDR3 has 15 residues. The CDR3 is CASSQAPGDRSEQYV. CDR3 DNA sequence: TGCGCCAGCAGTCAAGCACCGGGGGACAGGTCCGAGCAGTACGTC.

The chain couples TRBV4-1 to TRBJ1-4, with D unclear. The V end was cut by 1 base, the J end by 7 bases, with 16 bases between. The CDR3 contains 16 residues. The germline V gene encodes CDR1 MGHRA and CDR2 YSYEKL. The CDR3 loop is CASSQARTGIVEKLFF. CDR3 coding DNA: TGCGCCAGCAGCCAAGCAAGGACGGGGATAGTTGAAAAACTGTTTTTT.

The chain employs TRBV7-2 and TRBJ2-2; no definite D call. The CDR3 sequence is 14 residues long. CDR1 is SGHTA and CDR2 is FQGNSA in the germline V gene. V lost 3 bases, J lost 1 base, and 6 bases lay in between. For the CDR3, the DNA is TGTGCCAGCAGCTTTTCGGGGAACACCGGGGAGCTGTTTTTT. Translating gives CASSFSGNTGELFF.

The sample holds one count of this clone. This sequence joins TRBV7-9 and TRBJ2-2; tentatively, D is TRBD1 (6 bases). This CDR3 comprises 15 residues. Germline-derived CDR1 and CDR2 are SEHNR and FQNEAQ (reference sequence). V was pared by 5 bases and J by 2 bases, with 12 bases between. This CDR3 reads CASSLYRDNTGELFF. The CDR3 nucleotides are TGTGCCAGCAGCCTATACAGGGATAACACCGGGGAGCTGTTTTTT.